This T cell receptor beta chain appears in the sequencing data of a study of blood T cell repertoires in COVID-19. Per the authors' pipeline: Cell counts per sample came from amplifying reference gene primers. Measured with immunoSEQ multiplex PCR; TCRdb has only the in-frame clones, and not every one. V and J calls and clone size are as listed in that table; D and trimming were resolved from the DNA. The repertoire has about 270,000 clones, roughly 90% of them found once; the top ten carry approximately 3%. The CDR3 totals 12 residues. CDR1 is SGHTA, CDR2 FQGNSA, per germline. V was clipped by 1 base and J by 8 bases, with 8 bases between them.

The chain is built from TRBV7-2 and TRBJ1-1; no definite D call. The sequenced sample was PBMCs or T cells enriched from blood (not recorded which). The sequence was obtained from a man aged 40-50 years who had been exposed to COVID-19. CDR3 residues: CASSLVFGEAFF. The CDR3 DNA sequence: TGTGCCAGCAGCTTAGTGTTCGGGGAAGCTTTCTTT.